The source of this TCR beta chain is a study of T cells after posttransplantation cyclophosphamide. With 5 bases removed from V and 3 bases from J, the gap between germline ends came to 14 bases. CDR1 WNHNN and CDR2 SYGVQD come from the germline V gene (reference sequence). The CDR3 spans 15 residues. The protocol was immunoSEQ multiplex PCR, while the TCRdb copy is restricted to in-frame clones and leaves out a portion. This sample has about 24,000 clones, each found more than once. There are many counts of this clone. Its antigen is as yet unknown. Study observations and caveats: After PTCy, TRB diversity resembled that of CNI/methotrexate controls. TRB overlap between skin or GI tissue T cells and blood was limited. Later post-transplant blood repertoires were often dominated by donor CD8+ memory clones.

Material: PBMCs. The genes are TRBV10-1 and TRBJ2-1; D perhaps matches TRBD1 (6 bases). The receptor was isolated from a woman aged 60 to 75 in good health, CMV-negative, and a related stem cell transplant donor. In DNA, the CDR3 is TGCGCCAGCAGTAGGGGGACACCCAACTACAATGAGCAGTTCTTC. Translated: CASSRGTPNYNEQFF.